The present T cell receptor (beta chain) was sequenced within a study of blood T cell repertoires in COVID-19. In germline, CDR1 is ENHRY, CDR2 SYGVKD. The CDR3 is made up of 16 amino acids. The V end was cut by 0 bases, the J end by 3 bases, with 13 bases between. Only in-frame clones appear in the TCRdb table, and some are missing; sequencing was by immunoSEQ multiplex PCR. The profile shows 330,000 or so clones, 80% to 90% of them singletons. This chain connects TRBV10-3 to TRBJ2-3; D possibly corresponds to TRBD2 (6 bases). The sequence derives from a man aged 30 to 39 who had recovered from COVID-19. Sample: PBMCs or T cells enriched from blood (not recorded which). This CDR3 reads CAISESGRGRTDTQYF. The DNA for the CDR3 is TGTGCCATCAGTGAGTCTGGCCGGGGGAGGACAGATACGCAGTATTTT.